This T cell receptor beta chain was observed in a study of Graves' ophthalmopathy and Graves' hyperthyroidism. General study results and limits: Sensitivity of roughly 64% and specificity of less than 85% were achieved by the model that predicted ophthalmopathy progression. Blood also carried most expanded thyroid clonotypes exceeding 0.001 frequency.

V was clipped by 2 bases and J by 3 bases, with 8 bases between them. The length of the CDR3 is 14 residues. A few counts support this clonotype. Its antigen is unknown. Scientists amplified the TCR beta CDR3 regions from RNA transcripts. Following a first-round RT-PCR that used HTBI primers, a second-round multiplex PCR was carried out. TCRdb analysed the multiplex PCR reads with MiXCR anew, one entry per CDR3 protein. The sample contains approximately 480,000 distinct CDR3 sequences, over 13% of which appear only once. What was sequenced was blood. This chain connects TRBV12-3 or TRBV12-4 to TRBJ1-5, with unresolved D. The receptor's source is a woman in her thirties with Graves' ophthalmopathy. CDR3 sequence reads: CASSLKRVNQPQHF. CDR3 nucleotide sequence: TGTGCCAGCAGTTTAAAACGGGTCAATCAGCCCCAGCATTTT.